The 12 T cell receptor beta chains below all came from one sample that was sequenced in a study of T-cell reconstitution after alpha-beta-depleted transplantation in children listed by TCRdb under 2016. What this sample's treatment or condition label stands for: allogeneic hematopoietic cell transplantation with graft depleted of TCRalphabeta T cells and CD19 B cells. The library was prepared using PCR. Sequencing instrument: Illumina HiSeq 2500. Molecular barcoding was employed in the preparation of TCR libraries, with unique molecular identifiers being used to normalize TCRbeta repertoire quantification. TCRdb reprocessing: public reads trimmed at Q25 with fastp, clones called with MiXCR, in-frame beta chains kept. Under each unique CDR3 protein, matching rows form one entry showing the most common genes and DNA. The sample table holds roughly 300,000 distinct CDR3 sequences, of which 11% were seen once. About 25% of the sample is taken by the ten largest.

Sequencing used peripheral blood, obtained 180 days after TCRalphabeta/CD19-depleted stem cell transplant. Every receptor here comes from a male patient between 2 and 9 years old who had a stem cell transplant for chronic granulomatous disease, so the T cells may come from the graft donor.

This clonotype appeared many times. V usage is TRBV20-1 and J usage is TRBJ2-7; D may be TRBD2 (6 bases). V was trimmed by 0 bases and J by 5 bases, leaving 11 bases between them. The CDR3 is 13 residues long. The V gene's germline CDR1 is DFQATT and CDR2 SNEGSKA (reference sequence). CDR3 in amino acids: CSARDYGGHEQYF. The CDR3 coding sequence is TGCAGTGCTAGAGATTACGGGGGTCACGAGCAGTACTTC.

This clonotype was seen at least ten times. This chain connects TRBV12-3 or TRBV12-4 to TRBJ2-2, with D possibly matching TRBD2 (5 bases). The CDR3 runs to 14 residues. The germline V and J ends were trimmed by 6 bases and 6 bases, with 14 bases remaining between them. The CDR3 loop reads CASSRLAGAGELFF. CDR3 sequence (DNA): TGTGCCAGCAGCCGCTTGGCCGGGGCCGGGGAGCTGTTTTTT.

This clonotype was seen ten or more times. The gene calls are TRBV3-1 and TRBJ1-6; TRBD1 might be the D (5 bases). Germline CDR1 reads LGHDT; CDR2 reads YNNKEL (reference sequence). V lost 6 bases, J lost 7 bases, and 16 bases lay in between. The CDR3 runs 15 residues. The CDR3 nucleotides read TGTGCCAGCAGTACGGGGCAGGGTCTCAATTCACCCCTCCACTTT. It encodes CASSTGQGLNSPLHF.

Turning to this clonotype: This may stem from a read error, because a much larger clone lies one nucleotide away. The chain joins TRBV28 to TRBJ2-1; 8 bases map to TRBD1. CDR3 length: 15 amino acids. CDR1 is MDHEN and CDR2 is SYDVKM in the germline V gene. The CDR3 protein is CASSPSRDRSNAQFF. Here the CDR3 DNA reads TGTGCCAGCAGTCCATCCCGGGACAGGTCCAATGCGCAGTTCTTC.

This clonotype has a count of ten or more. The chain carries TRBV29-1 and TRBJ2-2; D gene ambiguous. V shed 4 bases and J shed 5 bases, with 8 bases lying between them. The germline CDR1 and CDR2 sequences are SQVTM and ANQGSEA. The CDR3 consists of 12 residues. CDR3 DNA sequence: TGCAGCGTTGGGCCCACGACCGGGGAGCTGTTTTTT. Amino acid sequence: CSVGPTTGELFF.

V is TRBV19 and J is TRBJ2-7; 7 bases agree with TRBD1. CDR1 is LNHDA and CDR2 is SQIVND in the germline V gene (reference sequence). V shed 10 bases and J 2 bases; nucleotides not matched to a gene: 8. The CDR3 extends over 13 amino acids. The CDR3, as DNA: TGTGCCACCTCTGAGACAGGGCCCTACGAGCAGTACTTC. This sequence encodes CATSETGPYEQYF.

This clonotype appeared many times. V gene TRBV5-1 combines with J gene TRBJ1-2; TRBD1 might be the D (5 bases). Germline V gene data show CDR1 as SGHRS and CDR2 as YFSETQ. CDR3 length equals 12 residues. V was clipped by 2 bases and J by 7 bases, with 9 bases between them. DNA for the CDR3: TGCGCCAGCAGCTTTGACAGTCTTGGCTACACCTTC. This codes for CASSFDSLGYTF.

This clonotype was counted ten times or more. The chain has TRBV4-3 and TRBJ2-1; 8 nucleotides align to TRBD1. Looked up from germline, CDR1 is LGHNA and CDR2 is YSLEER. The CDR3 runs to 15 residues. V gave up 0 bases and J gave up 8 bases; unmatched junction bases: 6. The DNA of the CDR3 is TGCGCCAGCAGCCAAGACTTGACAGGGGCAGATGAGCAGTTCTTC. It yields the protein CASSQDLTGADEQFF.

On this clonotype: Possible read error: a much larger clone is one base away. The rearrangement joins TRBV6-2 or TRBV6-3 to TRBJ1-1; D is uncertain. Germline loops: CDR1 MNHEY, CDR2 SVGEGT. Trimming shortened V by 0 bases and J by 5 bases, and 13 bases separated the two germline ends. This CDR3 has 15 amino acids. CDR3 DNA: TGTGCCAGCAGTTACTCGGAGTACAAGGCGACTGAAGCTTTCTTT. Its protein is CASSYSEYKATEAFF.

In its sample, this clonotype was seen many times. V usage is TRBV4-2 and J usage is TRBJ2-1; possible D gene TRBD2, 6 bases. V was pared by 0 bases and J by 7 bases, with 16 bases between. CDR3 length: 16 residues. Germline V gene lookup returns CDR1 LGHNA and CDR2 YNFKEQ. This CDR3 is CASSQEIGRGGNEQFF. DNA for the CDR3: TGTGCCAGCAGCCAAGAGATCGGGAGAGGAGGGAATGAGCAGTTCTTC.

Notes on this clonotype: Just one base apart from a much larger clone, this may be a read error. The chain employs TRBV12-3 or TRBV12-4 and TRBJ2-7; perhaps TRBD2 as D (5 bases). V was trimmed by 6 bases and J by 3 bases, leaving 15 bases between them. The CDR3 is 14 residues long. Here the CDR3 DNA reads TGTGCCAGCAGCCCAACTAGAGGGTACTACGAGCAGTACTTC. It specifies CASSPTRGYYEQYF.

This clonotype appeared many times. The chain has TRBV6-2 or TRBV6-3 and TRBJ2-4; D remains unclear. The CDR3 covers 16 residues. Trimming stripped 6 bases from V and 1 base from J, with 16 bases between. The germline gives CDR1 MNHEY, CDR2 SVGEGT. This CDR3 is CASRPTTFEAKNIQYF. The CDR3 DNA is TGTGCCAGCAGACCTACAACGTTTGAGGCCAAAAACATTCAGTACTTC.